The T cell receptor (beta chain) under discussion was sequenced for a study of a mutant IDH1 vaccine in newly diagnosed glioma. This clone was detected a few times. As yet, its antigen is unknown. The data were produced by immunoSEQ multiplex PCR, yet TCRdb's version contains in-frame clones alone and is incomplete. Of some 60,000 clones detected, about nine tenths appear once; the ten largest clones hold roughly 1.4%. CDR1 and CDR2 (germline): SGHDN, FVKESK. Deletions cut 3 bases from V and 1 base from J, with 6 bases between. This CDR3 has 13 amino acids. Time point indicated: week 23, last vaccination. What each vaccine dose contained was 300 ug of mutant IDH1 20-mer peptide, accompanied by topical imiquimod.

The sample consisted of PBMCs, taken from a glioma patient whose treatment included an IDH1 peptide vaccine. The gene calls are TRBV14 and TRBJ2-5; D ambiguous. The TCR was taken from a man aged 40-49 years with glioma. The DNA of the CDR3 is TGTGCCAGCAGCCACTTCCGCCAAGAGACCCAGTACTTC. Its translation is CASSHFRQETQYF.